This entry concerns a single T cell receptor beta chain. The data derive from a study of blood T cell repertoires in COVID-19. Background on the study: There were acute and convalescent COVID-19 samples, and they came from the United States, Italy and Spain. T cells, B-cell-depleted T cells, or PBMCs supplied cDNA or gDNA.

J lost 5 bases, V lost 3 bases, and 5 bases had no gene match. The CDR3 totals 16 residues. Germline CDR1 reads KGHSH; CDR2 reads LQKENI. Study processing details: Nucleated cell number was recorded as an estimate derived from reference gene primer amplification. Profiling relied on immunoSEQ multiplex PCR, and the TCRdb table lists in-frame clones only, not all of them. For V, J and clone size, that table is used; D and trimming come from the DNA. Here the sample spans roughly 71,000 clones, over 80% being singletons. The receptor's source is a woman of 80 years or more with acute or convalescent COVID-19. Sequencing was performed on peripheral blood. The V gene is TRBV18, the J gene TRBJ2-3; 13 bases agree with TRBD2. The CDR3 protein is CASSPPGLAGRDTQYF. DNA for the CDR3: TGTGCCAGCTCACCCCCGGGACTAGCGGGAAGAGATACGCAGTATTTT.